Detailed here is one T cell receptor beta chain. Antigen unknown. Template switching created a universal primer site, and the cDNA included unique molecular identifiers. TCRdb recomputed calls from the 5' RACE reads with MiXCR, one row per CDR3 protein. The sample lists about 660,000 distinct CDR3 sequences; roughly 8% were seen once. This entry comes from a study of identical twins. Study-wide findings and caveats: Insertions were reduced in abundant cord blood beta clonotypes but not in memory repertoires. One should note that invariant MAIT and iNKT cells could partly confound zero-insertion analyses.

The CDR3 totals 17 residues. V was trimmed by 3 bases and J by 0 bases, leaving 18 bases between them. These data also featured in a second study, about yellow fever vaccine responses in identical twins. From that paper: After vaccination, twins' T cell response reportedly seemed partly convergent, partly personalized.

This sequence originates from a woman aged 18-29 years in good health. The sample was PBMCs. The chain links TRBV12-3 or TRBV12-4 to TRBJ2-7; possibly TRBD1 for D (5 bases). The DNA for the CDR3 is TGTGCCAGCAGTTTTGTGGCGTGGGGCCAAAGCTCCTACGAGCAGTACTTC. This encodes CASSFVAWGQSSYEQYF.